Following are 17 T cell receptor beta chains from one sample sequenced in a study of T cell repertoires in cytomegalovirus infection (dated by TCRdb to between 2017 and 2020). Sequencing was carried out with an Illumina HiSeq 1500. TCRdb trimmed the raw reads at Q25, called clones with MiXCR and kept productive beta chains. Rows are combined by CDR3 protein, so each entry shows the most common genes and DNA. The sample contains approximately 70,000 distinct CDR3 sequences, 20% to 25% of them found a single time. The ten top clones hold roughly two thirds of the sample. The sample's treatment or condition label, decoded: in vitro stimulation with specific CMV peptide epitopes to enrich CMV-specific T cells. Their cognate antigens are unknown. The sequencing here drew on CD8+ T cells from cultured PBMCs, taken from culture after CMV antigen stimulation. The receptors shown here come from a human donor in good health (CMV status not recorded). Some clones in this sample may be carry-over from other donors' samples.

The chain recombines TRBV6-1 with TRBJ1-1; no definite D call. V shed 4 bases and J shed 1 base, with 10 bases lying between them. In germline, CDR1 is MNHNS, CDR2 SASEGT. This CDR3 spans 14 amino acids. DNA for the CDR3: TGTGCCAGCAGTGCCTTCGACAAGAACACTGAAGCTTTCTTT. The encoded protein is CASSAFDKNTEAFF.

The genes are TRBV7-6 and TRBJ1-1; D may be TRBD1 (5 bases). The CDR3 runs to 11 residues. Looked up from germline, CDR1 is SGHVS and CDR2 is FNYEAQ. V shed 8 bases and J shed 4 bases, with 8 bases lying between them. CDR3 sequence: CASPGSTEAFF. The CDR3 DNA sequence: TGTGCCAGCCCAGGGAGCACTGAAGCTTTCTTT.

This clonotype was detected a few times. The chain employs TRBV7-2 and TRBJ1-6, with D possibly TRBD1 on 6 matching bases. This CDR3 is 13 amino acids long. Germline-derived CDR1 and CDR2 are SGHTA and FQGNSA. V lost 4 bases to trimming and J lost 9 bases, with 10 bases between them. The CDR3 is CASSYRERSPLHF. CDR3 nucleotide sequence: TGTGCCAGCAGCTACAGGGAACGTTCACCCCTCCACTTT.

V usage is TRBV12-3 or TRBV12-4 and J usage is TRBJ2-1; maybe TRBD1 (5 bases). The germline V and J ends were trimmed by 3 bases and 9 bases, with 12 bases remaining between them. CDR3 length equals 13 residues. CDR3 sequence (DNA): TGTGCCAGCAGTTTCGGGCAGGGCGGTGAGCAGTTCTTC. It is translated as CASSFGQGGEQFF.

The table lists this clonotype with a few counts. The chain couples TRBV6-2 or TRBV6-3 to TRBJ1-4; 9 nucleotides align to TRBD1. The CDR3 has 16 amino acids. The ends lost 7 bases at V and 4 bases at J; junction bases unmatched: 10. Germline V CDR1 and CDR2: MNHEY, SVGEGT. The CDR3 sequence: CASNDRGSGYNEKLFF. The CDR3 DNA is TGTGCCAGCAACGACAGGGGGTCCGGCTATAATGAAAAACTGTTTTTT.

This clonotype was recorded a few times. The V and J genes are TRBV20-1 and TRBJ1-4, with a tentative D call TRBD1 (6 bases). Germline assignment: CDR1 DFQATT and CDR2 SNEGSKA (reference sequence). V lost 1 base and J lost 6, with 15 bases in between. The CDR3 sequence is 15 residues long. The CDR3 region is CSARVITGLYEKLFF. The DNA for the CDR3 is TGCAGTGCTAGAGTAATAACAGGGTTATATGAAAAACTGTTTTTT.

This chain uses TRBV7-9 with TRBJ2-1; no clear D. Trimming pared 2 bases from V and 5 bases from J, leaving 13 bases between. Germline values: CDR1 SEHNR, CDR2 FQNEAQ (reference sequence). The CDR3 totals 15 residues. This CDR3 reads CASSLHSSGNNEQFF. CDR3 coding DNA: TGTGCCAGCAGCTTACACTCCTCTGGGAACAATGAGCAGTTCTTC. The full variable domain, completed using reference TRBV7-9 and TRBJ2-1, is DTGVSQNPRHKITKRGQNVTFRCDPISEHNRLYWYRQTLGQGPEFLTYFQNEAQLEKSRLLSDRFSAERPKGSFSTLEIQRTEQGDSAMYLCASSLHSSGNNEQFFGPGTRLTVL.

V is TRBV27 and J is TRBJ1-5; D possibly corresponds to TRBD1 (5 bases). Germline lookup yields CDR1 MNHEY and CDR2 SMNVEV (reference sequence). V lost 5 bases and J 7 bases, leaving 15 bases between the germline ends. CDR3 length equals 14 residues. CDR3 nucleotide sequence: TGTGCCAGCAGTCTGGGGCCAGGAGGGCAGCCCCAGCATTTT. It is translated as CASSLGPGGQPQHF.

This clonotype was found many times. This rearrangement joins TRBV28 to TRBJ2-5; D perhaps matches TRBD2 (5 bases). Germline assignment: CDR1 MDHEN and CDR2 SYDVKM. The CDR3 has 14 residues. V was pared by 8 bases and J by 3 bases, with 16 bases between. CDR3 loop: CASVPLGEKETQYF. The CDR3 DNA follows: TGTGCCAGCGTCCCTCTCGGGGAGAAAGAGACCCAGTACTTC.

A word on this clonotype: The junction shows a germline mismatch at one end, possibly a read error. The CDR3 DNA reads TGTGACAGCAGTACGGGACAGGGGAGCTACACCTTC. Protein: CDSSTGQGSYTF. The chain uses TRBV6-4 and TRBJ1-2; 10 positions agree with TRBD1. From germline, CDR1 is MRHNA and CDR2 SNTAGT. This CDR3 is built from 12 residues.

This clonotype was observed a handful of times. This chain links TRBV4-3 with TRBJ2-2; D may match TRBD1 or TRBD2 (5 bases each). Germline-derived CDR1 and CDR2 are LGHNA and YSLEER. This CDR3 has 15 amino acids. Trimming cost V 4 bases and J 2 bases, with 11 bases left between them. The CDR3 sequence is CASSPRGLNTGELFF. Here the CDR3 DNA reads TGCGCCAGCAGCCCCCGGGGCCTCAACACCGGGGAGCTGTTTTTT.

This chain uses TRBV19 with TRBJ2-1; the match to TRBD1 covers 10 bases. There are 14 residues in the CDR3. V dropped 1 base and J dropped 13; count of bases not matched to a gene: 7. Germline V gene sequence: CDR1 LNHDA, CDR2 SQIVND (reference sequence). CDR3 DNA: TGTGCCAGTAGTATAGCTGGGACAGGGGTGGGTCAGTTCTTC. It specifies CASSIAGTGVGQFF. Using reference TRBV19 and TRBJ2-1 for the parts outside the CDR3, the full variable domain is DGGITQSPKYLFRKEGQNVTLSCEQNLNHDAMYWYRQDPGQGLRLIYYSQIVNDFQKGDIAEGYSVSREKKESFPLTVTSAQKNPTAFYLCASSIAGTGVGQFFGPGTRLTVL.

The chain joins TRBV2 to TRBJ1-5; a possible D gene is TRBD1 (5 bases). Germline CDR1 is SNHLY and CDR2 is FYNNEI. V was shortened by 6 bases and J by 1 base, with 13 bases between the two germline ends. The CDR3 spans 15 residues. The CDR3 DNA sequence: TGTGCCAGCAGCGCAGGGTGGAGCAGCAATCAGCCCCAGCATTTT. Translated: CASSAGWSSNQPQHF.

The table lists this clonotype with a few counts. J is TRBJ2-2 and V is TRBV7-9; 12 nucleotides line up with TRBD1. CDR3 length equals 16 residues. The ends lost 4 bases at V and 6 bases at J; junction bases unmatched: 6. CDR1 and CDR2 from the germline V gene are SEHNR and FQNEAQ (reference sequence). CDR3 protein: CASSSLGTGGPGELFF. For the CDR3, the DNA is TGTGCCAGCAGCTCACTGGGGACAGGGGGCCCCGGGGAGCTGTTTTTT.

This clonotype was observed many times. The chain couples TRBV6-2 or TRBV6-3 to TRBJ1-6; possible D gene TRBD1, 5 bases. The CDR3 is made up of 14 amino acids. Germline V CDR1 and CDR2: MNHEY, SVGEGT. V was cut by 7 bases and J by 9 bases, with 16 bases left in between. The CDR3 DNA reads TGTGCCAGCAATCATCAGGGAAGCGCTTCACCCCTCCACTTT. Translated, it gives CASNHQGSASPLHF.

The CDR3 is CSAKAGGSDPGELFF. Written as DNA, the CDR3 is TGCAGTGCTAAAGCCGGGGGGAGTGACCCCGGGGAGCTGTTTTTT. V usage is TRBV20-1 and J usage is TRBJ2-2, with TRBD2 matching over 7 bases. There are 15 residues in the CDR3. Germline CDR1 and CDR2: DFQATT and SNEGSKA (reference sequence). The junction had 11 bases not matched to a gene; V was cut back by 4 bases and J by 6 bases.

This clonotype has more than one count but fewer than ten. The rearrangement joins TRBV12-3 or TRBV12-4 to TRBJ1-2; unclear D gene. There are 11 residues in the CDR3. V was clipped by 6 bases and J by 8 bases, with 10 bases between them. CDR3 residues: CASSQRSGYTF. DNA of the CDR3: TGTGCCAGCAGCCAGCGGTCCGGCTACACCTTC.